This T cell receptor beta chain was captured in a study of identical twins. The study, taken as a whole, reports: Excess sharing between twins was weaker in beta out-of-frame sequences.

This clonotype was seen a handful of times. Antigen unknown. TCRdb analysed the 5' RACE reads with MiXCR anew, one entry per CDR3 protein. The data show around 1.7 million distinct CDR3 sequences, 32% seen once. V lost 0 bases, J lost 5 bases, and 19 bases lay in between. Germline values: CDR1 MGHDK, CDR2 SYGVNS. The CDR3 is 17 amino acids. The sample comprised cord blood. This TCR was recovered from a newborn girl in good health. This chain joins TRBV25-1 and TRBJ1-1; the D is unclear. CDR3 nucleotide sequence: TGTGCCAGCAGTGAATATGGTTCCGGGGTGGAAGGGACTGAAGCTTTCTTT. Protein: CASSEYGSGVEGTEAFF. The full variable domain, in which reference TRBV25-1 and TRBJ1-1 provide the parts outside the CDR3, is EADIYQTPRYLVIGTGKKITLECSQTMGHDKMYWYQQDPGMELHLIHYSYGVNSTEKGDLSSESTVSRIRTEHFPLTLESARPSHTSQYLCASSEYGSGVEGTEAFFGQGTRLTVV.